The 5 T cell receptor beta chains below come from one sample, sequenced in a study of blood T cells in healthy people across ages. With a J-beta primer mix and a sample-barcoded 5' primer, a second PCR ran 7 to 11 cycles. One entry per CDR3 protein results from TCRdb running MiXCR on the 5' RACE reads. Of 700,000 or so distinct CDR3 sequences in the sample, around 41% were seen once. Input material: blood. Receptors were obtained from a man aged 80 or over in good health.

V gene TRBV6-2 or TRBV6-3 combines with J gene TRBJ2-4, with D tentatively TRBD1 (6 bases). The germline CDR1 and CDR2 sequences are MNHEY and SVGEGT. This CDR3 spans 14 amino acids. V lost 0 bases to trimming and J lost 6 bases, with 9 bases between them. CDR3 protein: CASSYSTGGNIQYF. In DNA form, the CDR3 reads TGTGCCAGCAGTTACTCGACAGGAGGAAACATTCAGTACTTC.

This chain connects TRBV11-1 to TRBJ2-2; a possible D gene is TRBD2 (6 bases). The V end lost 1 base, the J end lost 1 base, and 19 bases lay between the germline ends. The CDR3 contains 19 residues. CDR1 and CDR2 from the germline V gene are SGHAT and FQDESV (reference sequence). CDR3 sequence (DNA): TGTGCCAGCAGCTTAGGGTTGAGGAGGGGTGCTGAGAACACCGGGGAGCTGTTTTTT. Amino acid sequence: CASSLGLRRGAENTGELFF.

This clonotype was detected a few times. The CDR3 region has the DNA TGTGCCAGCAGCCGTATGAACAACTACGAGCAGTACTTC. Translated, it gives CASSRMNNYEQYF. The chain has TRBV5-6 and TRBJ2-7; D uncertain. The V gene's germline CDR1 is SGHDT and CDR2 YYEEEE. Trimming removed 4 bases at V and 3 bases at J, with 11 bases between. CDR3 length equals 13 residues.

This clonotype has just one count. The chain is built from TRBV5-6 and TRBJ1-6, with D possibly matching TRBD1 (5 bases). There are 16 residues in the CDR3. Per the germline V gene, CDR1 is SGHDT and CDR2 is YYEEEE. V lost 5 bases to trimming and J lost 8 bases, with 20 bases between them. The CDR3 region is CASSYLGTFGDSPLHF. CDR3 DNA sequence: TGTGCCAGCAGTTACCTAGGGACTTTCGGGGATTCACCCCTCCACTTT.

Remarks on this clonotype: The germline gene is not matched at one end of the junction; a read error may be the cause. V is TRBV20-1 and J is TRBJ2-3; 11 nucleotides line up with TRBD2. The CDR3 length is 17 residues. In germline, CDR1 is DFQATT, CDR2 SNEGSKA (reference sequence). Here the CDR3 DNA reads TGCGGTGCTAGAGGAATCGGGACTAGCGGAAGCACAGATACGCAGTATTTT. As protein: CGARGIGTSGSTDTQYF.